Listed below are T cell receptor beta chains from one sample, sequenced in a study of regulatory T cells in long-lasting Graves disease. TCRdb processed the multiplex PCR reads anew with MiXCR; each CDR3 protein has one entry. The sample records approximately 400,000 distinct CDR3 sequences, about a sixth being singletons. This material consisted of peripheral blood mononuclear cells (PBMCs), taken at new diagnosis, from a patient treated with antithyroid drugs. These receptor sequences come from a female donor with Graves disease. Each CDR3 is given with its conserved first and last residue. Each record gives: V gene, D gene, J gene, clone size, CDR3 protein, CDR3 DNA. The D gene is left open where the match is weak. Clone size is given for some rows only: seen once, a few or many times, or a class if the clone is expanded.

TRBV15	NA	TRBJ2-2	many	CATSRDDWGDGELFF	TGTGCCACCAGCAGAGATGATTGGGGGGACGGGGAGCTGTTTTTT
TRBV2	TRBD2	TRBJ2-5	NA	CARRTSRRANQYF	TGTGCCAGACGGACTAGCAGGAGGGCTAACCAGTACTTC
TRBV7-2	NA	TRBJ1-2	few	CASSLKGGTYGYTF	TGTGCCAGCAGCTTAAAGGGGGGGACCTATGGCTACACCTTC
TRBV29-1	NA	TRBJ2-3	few	CSVERTGGTQYF	TGCAGCGTTGAAAGAACCGGTGGGACGCAGTATTTT
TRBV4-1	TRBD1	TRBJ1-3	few	CASSQQGGPRPTIYF	TGCGCCAGCAGCCAACAAGGGGGCCCAAGGCCCACCATATATTTT
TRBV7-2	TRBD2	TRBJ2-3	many	CASSFVAGDTDTQYF	TGTGCCAGCAGCTTTGTAGCGGGTGACACAGATACGCAGTATTTT
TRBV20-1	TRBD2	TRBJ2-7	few	CSARPSGTSGRNEQYF	TGCAGTGCTAGACCCTCCGGGACTAGCGGGAGAAACGAGCAGTACTTC
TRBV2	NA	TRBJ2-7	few	CASSYGDYEQYF	TGTGCCAGCAGTTACGGGGACTACGAGCAGTACTTC
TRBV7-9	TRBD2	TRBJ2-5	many	CASSFPGLHQEPQYF	TGTGCCAGCAGCTTCCCGGGACTACACCAAGAGCCCCAGTACTTC
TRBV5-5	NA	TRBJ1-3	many	CASSLTQSGNTIYF	TGTGCCAGCAGCTTGACCCAATCTGGAAACACCATATATTTT
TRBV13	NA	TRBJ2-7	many	CASSPGATYEQYF	TGTGCCAGCAGCCCCGGGGCCACCTACGAGCAGTACTTC
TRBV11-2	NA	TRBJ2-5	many	CASSPWGGETQYF	TGTGCCAGCAGCCCTTGGGGCGGGGAGACCCAGTACTTC
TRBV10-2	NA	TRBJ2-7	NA	CASTNRGGDRNYEQYF	TGCGCCAGCACCAACCGGGGGGGGGACAGAAACTACGAGCAGTACTTC
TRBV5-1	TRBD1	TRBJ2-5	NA	CASSPGQGKETQYF	TGCGCCAGCAGCCCGGGACAGGGTAAAGAGACCCAGTACTTC
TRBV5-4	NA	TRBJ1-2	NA	CASNNPGTSLGYGYTF	TGTGCCAGCAACAACCCCGGGACATCCCTCGGCTATGGCTACACCTTC
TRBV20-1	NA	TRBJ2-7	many	CSAKRYEQYF	TGCAGTGCCAAGAGGTACGAGCAGTACTTC
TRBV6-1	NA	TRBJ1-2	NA	CASSTDRTTYGYTF	TGTGCCAGCAGTACCGACAGGACAACTTATGGCTACACCTTC
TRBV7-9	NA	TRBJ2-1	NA	CASSLDGPSYNEQFF	TGTGCCAGCAGCTTAGATGGACCCTCCTACAATGAGCAGTTCTTC
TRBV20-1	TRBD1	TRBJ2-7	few	CSARIGDRGPDEQYF	TGCAGTGCTAGAATTGGGGACAGGGGACCGGACGAGCAGTACTTC
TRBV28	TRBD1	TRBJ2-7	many	CASSTTGGTYF	TGTGCCAGCAGTACGACAGGGGGTACATACTTC
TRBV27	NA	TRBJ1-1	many	CASSLSIRGDTEAFF	TGTGCCAGCAGTTTATCGATCCGGGGGGACACTGAAGCTTTCTTT
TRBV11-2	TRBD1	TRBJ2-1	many	CASSLARGQGYNEQFF	TGTGCCAGCAGCTTAGCTCGGGGACAGGGATACAATGAGCAGTTCTTC
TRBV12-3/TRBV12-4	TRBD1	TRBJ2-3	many	CASSLRTGQFPDTQYF	TGTGCCAGCAGTTTACGGACAGGGCAGTTTCCAGATACGCAGTATTTT
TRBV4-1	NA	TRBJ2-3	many	CASSQEAARTDTQYF	TGCGCCAGCAGCCAAGAGGCGGCGCGCACAGATACGCAGTATTTT
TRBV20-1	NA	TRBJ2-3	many	CSASWGVPTDTQYF	TGCAGTGCTAGTTGGGGGGTGCCCACAGATACGCAGTATTTT
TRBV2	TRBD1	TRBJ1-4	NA	CASSDDRDNEKLFF	TGTGCCAGCAGTGATGACAGGGATAATGAAAAACTGTTTTTT
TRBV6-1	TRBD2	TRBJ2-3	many	CASKSSGSKDTQYF	TGTGCCAGCAAGAGTAGCGGGAGTAAGGATACGCAGTATTTT
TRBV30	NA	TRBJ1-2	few	CAWSVPQTENYGYTF	TGTGCCTGGAGTGTTCCCCAGACAGAAAACTATGGCTACACCTTC
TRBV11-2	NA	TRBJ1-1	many	CASSPRQASEDTEAFF	TGTGCCAGCAGCCCCCGACAGGCCAGTGAGGACACTGAAGCTTTCTTT
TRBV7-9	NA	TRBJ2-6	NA	CASSSPADSGANVLTF	TGTGCCAGCAGCTCCCCCGCGGACTCTGGGGCCAACGTCCTGACTTTC
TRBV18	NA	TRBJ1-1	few	CASLPEGRRNTEAFF	TGTGCCAGCCTGCCCGAGGGGCGTCGGAACACTGAAGCTTTCTTT
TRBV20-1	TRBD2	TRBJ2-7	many	CSAARTSGAPYEQYF	TGCAGTGCTGCTCGGACTAGCGGTGCCCCCTACGAGCAGTACTTC
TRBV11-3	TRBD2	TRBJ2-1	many	CASSNPTSGGNEQFF	TGTGCCAGCAGCAATCCGACTAGCGGGGGGAATGAGCAGTTCTTC
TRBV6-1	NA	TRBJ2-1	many	CASRLDLDEQFF	TGTGCCAGCAGACTAGATTTGGATGAGCAGTTCTTC
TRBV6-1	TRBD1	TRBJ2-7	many	CASSPRTGGLYEQYF	TGTGCCAGCAGTCCTCGGACAGGGGGCTTATACGAGCAGTACTTC
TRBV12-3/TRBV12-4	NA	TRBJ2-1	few	CASSHLGGGQGEQFF	TGTGCCAGCAGTCACCTTGGTGGAGGTCAAGGGGAGCAGTTCTTC
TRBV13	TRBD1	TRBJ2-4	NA	CASSLEGAPKNIQYF	TGTGCCAGCAGCTTAGAGGGGGCGCCTAAAAACATTCAGTACTTC
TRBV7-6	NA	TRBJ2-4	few	CASSSRVLGPKAAKNIQYF	TGTGCCAGCAGCTCAAGAGTTTTGGGGCCCAAAGCGGCCAAAAACATTCAGTACTTC
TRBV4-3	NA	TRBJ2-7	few	CASRRTQEGYYEQYF	TGCGCCAGCAGACGGACGCAAGAAGGGTACTACGAGCAGTACTTC
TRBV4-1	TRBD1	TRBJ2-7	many	CASSQAGTDSYEQYF	TGCGCCAGCAGCCAAGCTGGGACAGACTCCTACGAGCAGTACTTC
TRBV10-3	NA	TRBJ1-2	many	CAIRGRRLANYGYTF	TGTGCCATCAGAGGCAGGCGGTTAGCTAACTATGGCTACACCTTC
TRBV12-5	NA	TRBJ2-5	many	CASGLDRTSGVETQYF	TGTGCTAGTGGTTTGGACCGGACATCGGGTGTAGAGACCCAGTACTTC
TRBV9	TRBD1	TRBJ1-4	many	CASSAGTGVIDEKLFF	TGTGCCAGCAGCGCTGGGACAGGGGTTATCGATGAAAAACTGTTTTTT
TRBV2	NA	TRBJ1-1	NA	CASSDPGRAFF	TGTGCCAGCAGTGATCCGGGTCGGGCTTTCTTT
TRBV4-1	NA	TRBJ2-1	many	CASSQSVYNEQFF	TGCGCCAGCAGCCAATCAGTTTACAATGAGCAGTTCTTC
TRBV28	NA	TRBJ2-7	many	CASSLSPDSSYEQYF	TGTGCCAGCAGTTTATCTCCCGATAGCTCCTACGAGCAGTACTTC